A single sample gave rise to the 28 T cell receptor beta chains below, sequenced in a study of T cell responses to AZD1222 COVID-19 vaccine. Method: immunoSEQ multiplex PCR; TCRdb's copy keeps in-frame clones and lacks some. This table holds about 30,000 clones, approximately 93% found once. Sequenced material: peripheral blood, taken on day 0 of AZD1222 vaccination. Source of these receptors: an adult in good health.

The CDR3 protein is CASSLPASGTGGNTIYF. DNA of the CDR3: TGTGCCAGCAGCTTGCCGGCATCCGGGACAGGTGGAAACACCATATATTTT. The rearrangement joins TRBV5-4 to TRBJ1-3, with TRBD1 identical over 8 bases. The CDR3 length is 17 residues. CDR1 and CDR2 from the germline V gene are SGHNT and YYREEE (reference sequence). Trimming removed 1 base from V and 3 bases from J; junction bases left unmatched: 9.

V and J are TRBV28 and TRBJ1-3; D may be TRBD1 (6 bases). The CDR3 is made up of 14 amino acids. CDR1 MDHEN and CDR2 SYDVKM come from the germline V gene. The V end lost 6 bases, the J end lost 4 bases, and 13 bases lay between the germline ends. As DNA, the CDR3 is TGTGCCAGCAGCTCAGGGGAATCCGGAAACACCATATATTTT. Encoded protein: CASSSGESGNTIYF. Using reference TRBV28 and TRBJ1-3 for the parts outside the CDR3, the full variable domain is DVKVTQSSRYLVKRTGEKVFLECVQDMDHENMFWYRQDPGLGLRLIYFSYDVKMKEKGDIPEGYSVSREKKERFSLILESASTNQTSMYLCASSSGESGNTIYFGEGSWLTVV.

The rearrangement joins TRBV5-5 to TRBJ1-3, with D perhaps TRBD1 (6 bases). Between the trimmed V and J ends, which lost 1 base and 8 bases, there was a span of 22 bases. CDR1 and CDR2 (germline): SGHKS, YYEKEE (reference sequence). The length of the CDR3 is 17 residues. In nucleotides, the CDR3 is TGTGCCAGCAGCTTGCTATTAAGTCATCGGGGGCGTGACACCATATATTTT. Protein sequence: CASSLLLSHRGRDTIYF.

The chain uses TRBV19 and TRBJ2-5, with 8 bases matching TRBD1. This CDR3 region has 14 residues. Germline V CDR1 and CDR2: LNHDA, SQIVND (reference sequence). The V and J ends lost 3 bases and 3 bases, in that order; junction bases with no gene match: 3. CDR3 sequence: CASSIGQGKETQYF. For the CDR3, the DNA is TGTGCCAGTAGTATTGGACAGGGTAAAGAGACCCAGTACTTC.

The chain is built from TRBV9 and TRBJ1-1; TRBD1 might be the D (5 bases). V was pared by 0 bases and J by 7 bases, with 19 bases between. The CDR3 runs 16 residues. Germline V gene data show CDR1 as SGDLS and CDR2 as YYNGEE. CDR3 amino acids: CASSVALDGNQGEAFF. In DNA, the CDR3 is TGTGCCAGCAGCGTAGCTTTGGACGGGAATCAGGGTGAAGCTTTCTTT.

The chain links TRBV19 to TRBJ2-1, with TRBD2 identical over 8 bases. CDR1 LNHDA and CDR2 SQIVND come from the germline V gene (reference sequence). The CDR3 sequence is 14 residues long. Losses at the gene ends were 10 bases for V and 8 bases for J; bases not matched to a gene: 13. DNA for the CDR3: TGTGCCACCAGCTCGGGACTAGGGGTCGATGAGCAGTTCTTC. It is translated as CATSSGLGVDEQFF. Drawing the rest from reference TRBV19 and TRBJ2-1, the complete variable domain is DGGITQSPKYLFRKEGQNVTLSCEQNLNHDAMYWYRQDPGQGLRLIYYSQIVNDFQKGDIAEGYSVSREKKESFPLTVTSAQKNPTAFYLCATSSGLGVDEQFFGPGTRLTVL.

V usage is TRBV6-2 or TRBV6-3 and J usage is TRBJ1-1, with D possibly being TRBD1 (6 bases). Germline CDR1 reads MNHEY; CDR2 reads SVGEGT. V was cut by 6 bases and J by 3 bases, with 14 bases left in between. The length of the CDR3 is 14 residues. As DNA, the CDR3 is TGTGCCAGCAGCACCCGGGACATGGACACTGAAGCTTTCTTT. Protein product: CASSTRDMDTEAFF.

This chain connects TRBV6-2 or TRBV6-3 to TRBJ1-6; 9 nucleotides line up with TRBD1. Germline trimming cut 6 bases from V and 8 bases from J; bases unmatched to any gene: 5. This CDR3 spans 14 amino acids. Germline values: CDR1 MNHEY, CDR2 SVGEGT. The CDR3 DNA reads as TGTGCCAGCAGCATCGACAGGGGGTATTCACCCCTCCACTTT. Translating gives CASSIDRGYSPLHF.

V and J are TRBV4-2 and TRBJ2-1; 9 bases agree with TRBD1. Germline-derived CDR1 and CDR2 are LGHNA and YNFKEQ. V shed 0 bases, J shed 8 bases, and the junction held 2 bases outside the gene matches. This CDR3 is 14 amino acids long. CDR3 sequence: CASSQDDRGDEQFF. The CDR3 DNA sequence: TGTGCCAGCAGCCAAGATGACAGGGGGGATGAGCAGTTCTTC.

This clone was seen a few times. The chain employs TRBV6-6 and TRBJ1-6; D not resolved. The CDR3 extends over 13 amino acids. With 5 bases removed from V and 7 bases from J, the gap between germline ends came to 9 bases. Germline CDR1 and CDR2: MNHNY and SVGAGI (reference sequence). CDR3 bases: TGTGCCAGCAGTATAACGGACAATTCACCCCTCCACTTT. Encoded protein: CASSITDNSPLHF.

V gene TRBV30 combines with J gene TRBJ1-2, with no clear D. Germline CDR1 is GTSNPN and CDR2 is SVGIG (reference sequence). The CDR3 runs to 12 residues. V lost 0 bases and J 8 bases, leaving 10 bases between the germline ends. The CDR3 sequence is CAWSVTGAGYTF. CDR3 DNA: TGTGCCTGGAGTGTAACTGGTGCGGGCTACACCTTC.

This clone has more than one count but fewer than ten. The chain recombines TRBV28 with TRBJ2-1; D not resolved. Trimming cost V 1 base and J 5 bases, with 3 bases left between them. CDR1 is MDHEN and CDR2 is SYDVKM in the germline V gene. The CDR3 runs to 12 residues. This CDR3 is CASSLYDNEQFF. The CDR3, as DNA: TGTGCCAGCAGTTTATATGACAATGAGCAGTTCTTC.

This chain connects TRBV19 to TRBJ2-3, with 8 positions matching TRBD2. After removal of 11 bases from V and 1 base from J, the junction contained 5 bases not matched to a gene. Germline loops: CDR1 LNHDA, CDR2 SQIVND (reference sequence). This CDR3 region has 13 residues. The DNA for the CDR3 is TGTGCCGAGCGGGGGCCGCGCACAGATACGCAGTATTTT. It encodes CAERGPRTDTQYF.

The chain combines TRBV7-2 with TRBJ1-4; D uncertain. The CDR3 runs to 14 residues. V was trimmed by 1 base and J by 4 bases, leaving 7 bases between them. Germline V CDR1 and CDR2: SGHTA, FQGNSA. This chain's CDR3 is CASSLVGSNEKLFF. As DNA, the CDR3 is TGTGCCAGCAGCTTAGTCGGCAGTAATGAAAAACTGTTTTTT. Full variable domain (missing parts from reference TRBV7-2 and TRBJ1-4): GAGVSQSPSNKVTEKGKDVELRCDPISGHTALYWYRQSLGQGLEFLIYFQGNSAPDKSGLPSDRFSAERTGGSVSTLTIQRTQQEDSAVYLCASSLVGSNEKLFFGSGTQLSVL.

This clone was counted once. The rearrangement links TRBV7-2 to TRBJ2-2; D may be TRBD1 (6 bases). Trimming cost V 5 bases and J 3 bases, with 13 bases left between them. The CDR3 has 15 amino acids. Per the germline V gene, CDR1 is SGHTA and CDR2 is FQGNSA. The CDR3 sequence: CASSRWQGYTGELFF. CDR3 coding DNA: TGTGCCAGCAGCCGTTGGCAGGGGTACACCGGGGAGCTGTTTTTT.

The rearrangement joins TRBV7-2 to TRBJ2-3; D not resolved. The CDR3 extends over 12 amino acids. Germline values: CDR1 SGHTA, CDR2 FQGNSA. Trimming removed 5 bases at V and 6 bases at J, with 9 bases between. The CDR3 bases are TGTGCCAGCAGCGTCCTGGGGGATACGCAGTATTTT. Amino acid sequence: CASSVLGDTQYF.

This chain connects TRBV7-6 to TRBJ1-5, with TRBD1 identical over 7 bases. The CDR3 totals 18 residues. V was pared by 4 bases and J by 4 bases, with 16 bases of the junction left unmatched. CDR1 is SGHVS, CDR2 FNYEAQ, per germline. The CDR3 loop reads CASSSDRWMAGLNQPQHF. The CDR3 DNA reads TGTGCCAGCAGCTCGGACAGGTGGATGGCCGGGTTGAATCAGCCCCAGCATTTT.

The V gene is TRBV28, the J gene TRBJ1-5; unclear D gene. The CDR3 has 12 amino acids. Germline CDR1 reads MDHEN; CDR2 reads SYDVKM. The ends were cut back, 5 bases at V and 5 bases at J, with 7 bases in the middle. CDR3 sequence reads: CASSPPYQPQHF. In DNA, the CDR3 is TGTGCCAGCAGTCCACCGTATCAGCCCCAGCATTTT. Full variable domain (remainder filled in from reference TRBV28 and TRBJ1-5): DVKVTQSSRYLVKRTGEKVFLECVQDMDHENMFWYRQDPGLGLRLIYFSYDVKMKEKGDIPEGYSVSREKKERFSLILESASTNQTSMYLCASSPPYQPQHFGDGTRLSIL.

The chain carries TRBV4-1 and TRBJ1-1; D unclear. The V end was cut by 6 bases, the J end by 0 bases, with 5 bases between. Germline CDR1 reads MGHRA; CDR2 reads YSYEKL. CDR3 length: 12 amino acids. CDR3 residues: CASRGLNTEAFF. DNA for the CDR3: TGCGCCAGCAGAGGGCTGAACACTGAAGCTTTCTTT.

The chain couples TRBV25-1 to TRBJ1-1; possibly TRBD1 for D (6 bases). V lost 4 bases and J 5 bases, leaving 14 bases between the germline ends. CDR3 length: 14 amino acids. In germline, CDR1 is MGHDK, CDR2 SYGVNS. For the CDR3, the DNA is TGTGCCAGCAGTGGAGGGGTTCAGGGGACTGAAGCTTTCTTT. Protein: CASSGGVQGTEAFF.

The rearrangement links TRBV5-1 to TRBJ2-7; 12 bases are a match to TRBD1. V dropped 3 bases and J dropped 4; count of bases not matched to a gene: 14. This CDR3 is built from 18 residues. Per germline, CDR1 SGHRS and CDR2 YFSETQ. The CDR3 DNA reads TGCGCCAGCAGCTCCGGGTCCGGGACAGGGGGCGCAGGGTACGAGCAGTACTTC. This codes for CASSSGSGTGGAGYEQYF.

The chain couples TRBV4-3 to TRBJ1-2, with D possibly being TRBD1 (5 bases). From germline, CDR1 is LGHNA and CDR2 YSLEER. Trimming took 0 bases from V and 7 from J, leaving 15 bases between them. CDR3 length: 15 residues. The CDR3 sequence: CASSQDMRGAAGYTF. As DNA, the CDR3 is TGCGCCAGCAGCCAAGATATGAGGGGTGCAGCTGGCTACACCTTC.

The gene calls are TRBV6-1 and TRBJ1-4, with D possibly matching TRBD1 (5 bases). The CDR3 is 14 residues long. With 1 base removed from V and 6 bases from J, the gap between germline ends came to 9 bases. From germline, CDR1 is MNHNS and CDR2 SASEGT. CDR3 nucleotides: TGTGCCAGCAGTGAAGAGGCAGGGCATGAAAAACTGTTTTTT. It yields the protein CASSEEAGHEKLFF.

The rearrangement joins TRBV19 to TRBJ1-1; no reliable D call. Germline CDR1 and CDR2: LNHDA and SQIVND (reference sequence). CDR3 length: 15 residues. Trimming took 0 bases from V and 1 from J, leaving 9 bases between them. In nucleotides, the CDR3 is TGTGCCAGTAGTATAGATAAGAGGCCGAACACTGAAGCTTTCTTT. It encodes CASSIDKRPNTEAFF.

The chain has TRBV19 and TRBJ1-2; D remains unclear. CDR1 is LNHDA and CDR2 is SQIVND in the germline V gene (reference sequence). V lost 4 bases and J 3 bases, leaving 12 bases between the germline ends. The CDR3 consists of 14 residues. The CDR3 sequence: CASSRNPTDYGYTF. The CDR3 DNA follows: TGTGCCAGTAGTAGAAATCCGACGGACTATGGCTACACCTTC.

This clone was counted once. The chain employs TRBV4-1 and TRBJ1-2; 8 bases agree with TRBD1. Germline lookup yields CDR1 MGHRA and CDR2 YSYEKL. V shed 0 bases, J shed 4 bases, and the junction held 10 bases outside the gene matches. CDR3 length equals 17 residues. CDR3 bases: TGCGCCAGCAGCCAAGAGGCCCGGACAGGGCAACTCTATGGCTACACCTTC. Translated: CASSQEARTGQLYGYTF.

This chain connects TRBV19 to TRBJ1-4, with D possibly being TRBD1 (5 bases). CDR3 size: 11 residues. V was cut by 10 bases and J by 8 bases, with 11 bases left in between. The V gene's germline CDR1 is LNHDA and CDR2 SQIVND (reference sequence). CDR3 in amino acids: CATGRGEKLFF. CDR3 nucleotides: TGTGCCACCGGACGGGGGGAAAAACTGTTTTTT.

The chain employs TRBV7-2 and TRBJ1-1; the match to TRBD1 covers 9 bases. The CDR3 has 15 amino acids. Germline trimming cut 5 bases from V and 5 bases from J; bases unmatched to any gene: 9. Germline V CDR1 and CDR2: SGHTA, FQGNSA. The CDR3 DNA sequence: TGTGCCAGCAGCATGACAGGGGGGTCGAAGACTGAAGCTTTCTTT. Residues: CASSMTGGSKTEAFF.